This is a list of T cell receptor beta chains from one sample in a study of T cells in Graves' hyperthyroidism and ophthalmopathy. TCRdb called the multiplex PCR reads again in MiXCR, with one record for every CDR3 protein. Among around 600,000 distinct CDR3 sequences, 15% to 19% were seen once, and the ten largest hold around 7.5%. Sequencing was carried out using blood. The receptors were gathered from a woman younger than 45 with Graves' hyperthyroidism. CDR3s include the opening cysteine and the closing phenylalanine or tryptophan.

TRBJ1-3,12,TRBV3-1,CASSQAGNTIYF
TRBJ2-2,15,TRBV27,CASGAGGPGTGELFF
TRBJ1-5,15,TRBV7-8,CASSSPGGSNQPQHF
TRBJ2-7,14,TRBV2,CASTRGRGSGEQYF
TRBJ2-1,12,TRBV5-1,CASSSQGYEQFF
TRBJ1-6,18,TRBV4-1,CASSQERGGANYNSPLHF
TRBJ1-5,15,TRBV6-1,CASSATGARNQPQHF
TRBJ2-7,14,TRBV29-1,CSVVRGQGGLEQYF
TRBJ2-5,13,TRBV27,CASRFRGVGTQYF
TRBJ2-7,14,TRBV7-3,CASSLDGTSHEQYF
TRBJ2-7,15,TRBV27,CASSFLSLAGSEQYF
TRBJ2-1,16,TRBV19,CASSYRAGSSYNEQFF
TRBJ2-6,16,TRBV5-1,CASSLGQGSGANVLTF
TRBJ2-2,21,TRBV7-9,CASSLEGQVGLAGVTTGELFF
TRBJ2-3,16,TRBV15,CATSSRLAGITDTQYF
TRBJ1-1,12,TRBV20-1,CSALRGITEAFF
TRBJ2-1,13,TRBV10-1,CASSKDRDDEQFF
TRBJ1-1,11,TRBV28,CASSLNLEAFF
TRBJ1-5,15,TRBV28,CASSFGAYGGQPQHF
TRBJ1-5,15,TRBV4-3,CASSPNDRVRQPQHF
TRBJ2-1,14,TRBV6-2/TRBV6-3,CASSPSGRTDEQFF
TRBJ2-1,17,TRBV6-1,CASSERLGQVSYNEQFF
TRBJ2-1,18,TRBV7-9,CASSPNLAGKHWGNEQFF
TRBJ2-3,16,TRBV5-1,CASSVDGGLAVDTQYF
TRBJ2-1,18,TRBV10-1,CASSESRGTSGLHNEQFF
TRBJ2-2,17,TRBV7-2,CASSLAAGATNTGELFF
TRBJ2-1,15,TRBV9,CASSELAGAYNEQFF
TRBJ1-3,16,TRBV3-1,CASSRRPGGDGNTIYF
TRBJ1-2,14,TRBV20-1,CSARDRDNYYGYTF
TRBJ2-1,17,TRBV28,CASSPGLAQISYNEQFF
TRBJ1-1,13,TRBV6-1,CASVDIENTEAFF
TRBJ1-2,14,TRBV5-1,CASSLSGQGMASTF
TRBJ1-4,15,TRBV6-1,CASLAETGDGGKLFF
TRBJ2-3,15,TRBV10-3,CAISSGRDGADTQYF
TRBJ2-3,15,TRBV5-1,CASSFRETSTDTQYF
TRBJ1-3,13,TRBV12-3/TRBV12-4,CASSPGQENTIYF
TRBJ1-4,15,TRBV5-6,CASSLTTGANEKLFF
TRBJ2-3,18,TRBV5-1,CASSLGYGTASSTDTQYF
TRBJ2-1,13,TRBV12-3/TRBV12-4,CASSLYRAHEQFF
TRBJ2-1,16,TRBV6-2/TRBV6-3,CASSYSSAISYNEQFF
TRBJ1-1,14,TRBV20-1,CSAEPPTGNTEAFF
TRBJ2-1,14,TRBV7-2,CASSLAGVANEQFF
TRBJ2-1,15,TRBV2,CASSKPGLAGNEQFF
TRBJ2-2,15,TRBV11-3,CASTPGVTGYRELFF
TRBJ2-3,17,TRBV7-2,CASSLVAGGAGTDTQYF
TRBJ1-3,16,TRBV12-3/TRBV12-4,CATKGGSLFSGNTIYF
TRBJ1-6,15,TRBV20-1,CSASRTQGRDSPLHF
TRBJ2-7,21,TRBV2,CASRMPSRDRGRGGPRYEQYF
TRBJ2-1,13,TRBV30,CAFSGQDYNEQFF
TRBJ2-7,14,TRBV29-1,CSVEDFGNTYEQYF
TRBJ2-1,16,TRBV12-3/TRBV12-4,CASSPLSGQGYNEQFF
TRBJ1-1,12,TRBV3-1,CASSRGETEAFF
TRBJ2-7,18,TRBV20-1,CSASAPTSETTQAYEQYF
TRBJ1-1,16,TRBV28,CASSRYIGQPNTEAFF
TRBJ1-4,15,TRBV5-1,CASSLDTGEYEKLFF